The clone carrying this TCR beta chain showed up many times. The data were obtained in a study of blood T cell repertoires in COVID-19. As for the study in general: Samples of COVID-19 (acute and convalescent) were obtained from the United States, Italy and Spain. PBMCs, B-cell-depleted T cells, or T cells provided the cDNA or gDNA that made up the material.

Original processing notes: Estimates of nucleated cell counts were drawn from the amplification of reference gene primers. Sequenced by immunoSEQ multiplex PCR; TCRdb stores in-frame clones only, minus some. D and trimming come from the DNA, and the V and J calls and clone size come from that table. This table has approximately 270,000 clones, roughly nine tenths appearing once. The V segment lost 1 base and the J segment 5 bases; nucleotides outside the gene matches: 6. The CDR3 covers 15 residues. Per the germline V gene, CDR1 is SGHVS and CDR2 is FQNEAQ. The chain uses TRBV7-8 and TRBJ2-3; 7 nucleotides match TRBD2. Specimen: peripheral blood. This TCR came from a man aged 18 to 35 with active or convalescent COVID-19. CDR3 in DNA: TGTGCCAGCAGCTTAGTGGTGGGGGGGATAGATACGCAGTATTTT. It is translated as CASSLVVGGIDTQYF. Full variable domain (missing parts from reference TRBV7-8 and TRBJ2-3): GAGVSQSPRYKVAKRGQDVALRCDPISGHVSLFWYQQALGQGPEFLTYFQNEAQLDKSGLPSDRFFAERPEGSVSTLKIQRTQQEDSAVYLCASSLVVGGIDTQYFGPGTRLTVL.